A selection of T cell receptor beta chains follows, all from one sample in a study of cytomegalovirus exposure and HLA in healthy donors. Repertoires were generated with immunoSEQ multiplex PCR, while TCRdb's copy carries only in-frame clones and drops some. The sample carries approximately 180,000 clones, 81% recorded once. The sequenced sample consisted of PBMCs. The receptors were sampled from a woman aged 18-30 years in good health and CMV-seropositive. The CDR3 runs from the conserved cysteine through the conserved F or W. The D gene is left open where the match is weak. Clone size, where shown, is once, few, many, or a class for clones that have expanded.

>TRBV6-5|TRBJ1-5|NA|NA
CASSYSFSSNQPQHF
TGTGCCAGCAGTTACTCGTTCTCGAGCAATCAGCCCCAGCATTTT
>TRBV30|TRBJ1-2|NA|NA
CAWSVGGGALSGYTF
TGTGCCTGGAGTGTTGGGGGGGGCGCATTGAGTGGCTACACCTTC
>TRBV27|TRBJ2-7|NA|TRBD1
CASRQPGTGGYEQYF
TGTGCCAGCAGACAACCCGGGACAGGGGGCTACGAGCAGTACTTC
>TRBV15|TRBJ1-1|NA|TRBD1
CATSRERTGASEAFF
TGTGCCACCAGCAGAGAGAGGACAGGGGCCTCTGAAGCTTTCTTT
>TRBV28|TRBJ2-7|once|TRBD2
CASSVLGGGEYF
TGTGCCAGCAGTGTCCTAGGTGGGGGGGAGTACTTC
>TRBV7-9|TRBJ2-7|NA|NA
CASSYGNREEQYF
TGTGCCAGCAGCTATGGTAACAGGGAGGAGCAGTACTTC
>TRBV4-1|TRBJ2-3|NA|TRBD2
CASSGSMTSGPRTDTQYF
TGCGCCAGCAGCGGATCGATGACTAGCGGGCCTCGCACAGATACGCAGTATTTT
>TRBV5-1|TRBJ2-5|NA|TRBD1
CASSLARDREYF
TGCGCCAGCAGCTTGGCCAGGGACAGGGAGTACTTC
>TRBV11-2|TRBJ2-5|NA|TRBD1
CASSPIRGSQETQYF
TGTGCCAGCAGCCCGATCAGGGGGAGCCAAGAGACCCAGTACTTC
>TRBV6-1|TRBJ2-7|NA|NA
CASSEAPGGPYEQYF
TGTGCCAGCAGTGAAGCACCAGGGGGGCCTTACGAGCAGTACTTC
>TRBV29-1|TRBJ2-5|NA|TRBD2
CSAGTSGQETQYF
TGCAGCGCCGGGACTAGCGGCCAAGAGACCCAGTACTTC
>TRBV4-3|TRBJ1-4|NA|NA
CASSKGVDEKLFF
TGCGCCAGCAGCAAGGGGGTTGATGAAAAACTGTTTTTT
>TRBV5-1|TRBJ2-2|NA|TRBD1
CASSFSTGTEPGELFF
TGCGCCAGCAGCTTCTCCACCGGGACAGAGCCCGGGGAGCTGTTTTTT
>TRBV7-2|TRBJ1-2|NA|TRBD1
CASSPQTGERYGYTF
TGTGCCAGCAGCCCCCAGACAGGGGAGCGTTATGGCTACACCTTC
>TRBV7-6|TRBJ2-1|NA|NA
CASSLLGPGLGGDEQFF
TGTGCCAGCAGCTTACTTGGACCCGGGCTCGGAGGCGATGAGCAGTTCTTC
>TRBV16|TRBJ2-3|once|NA
CASSPGLSDTDTQYF
TGTGCCAGCAGCCCGGGACTCTCAGACACAGATACGCAGTATTTT
>TRBV5-1|TRBJ2-1|NA|TRBD2
CASSLPGTSASPSYNEQFF
TGCGCCAGCAGCTTGCCCGGGACTAGCGCCTCACCCTCCTACAATGAGCAGTTCTTC
>TRBV4-1|TRBJ2-3|once|TRBD2
CASALAGFTDTQYF
TGCGCCAGCGCACTAGCGGGATTCACAGATACGCAGTATTTT
>TRBV5-6|TRBJ2-3|NA|TRBD2
CASSLRLAGGDTQYF
TGTGCCAGCAGCTTGCGACTAGCGGGGGGGGATACGCAGTATTTT
>TRBV19|TRBJ1-2|NA|NA
CATSSLVGRGYGYGYTF
TGTGCCACCTCGAGTCTGGTCGGCAGGGGATATGGCTATGGCTACACCTTC
>TRBV20-1|TRBJ2-1|NA|NA
CSARRGNEQFF
TGCAGTGCTAGAAGAGGGAATGAGCAGTTCTTC
>TRBV5-8|TRBJ2-1|NA|NA
CASSYRLGGRMGQFF
TGTGCCAGCAGTTACCGGTTAGGCGGGCGAATGGGGCAGTTCTTC
>TRBV15|TRBJ1-4|NA|NA
CATGQGTLEKLFF
TGTGCCACCGGACAAGGGACATTAGAAAAACTGTTTTTT
>TRBV7-6|TRBJ2-3|NA|TRBD2
CASSLAAGVAGFTDTQYF
TGTGCCAGCAGCTTAGCTGCCGGGGTAGCGGGGTTCACAGATACGCAGTATTTT
>TRBV5-1|TRBJ1-2|NA|TRBD1
CASSFDRDVGGYTF
TGCGCCAGCAGCTTTGACAGGGATGTGGGTGGCTACACCTTC
>TRBV7-9|TRBJ2-2|NA|TRBD1
CASRDSNTGELFF
TGTGCCAGCCGGGACAGTAACACCGGGGAGCTGTTTTTT
>TRBV30|TRBJ1-1|once|NA
CAWTSEAEAFF
TGTGCCTGGACGTCAGAGGCGGAAGCTTTCTTT
>TRBV6-5|TRBJ2-5|NA|TRBD2
CAILRGGMVQTQYF
TGTGCCATTCTCCGCGGGGGAATGGTTCAGACCCAGTACTTC
>TRBV6-6|TRBJ1-6|NA|NA
CASSYSARISPLHF
TGTGCCAGCAGTTACTCGGCCAGAATTTCACCCCTCCACTTT
>TRBV7-8|TRBJ2-7|NA|NA
CASTKGAADEQYF
TGTGCCAGCACCAAAGGGGCGGCCGACGAGCAGTACTTC
>TRBV29-1|TRBJ2-2|NA|NA
CSVTVRGELFF
TGCAGCGTTACGGTCAGGGGGGAGCTGTTTTTT
>TRBV7-9|TRBJ2-2|NA|NA
CASSPVVGELFF
TGTGCCAGCAGCCCGGTGGTCGGGGAGCTGTTTTTT
>TRBV7-9|TRBJ2-7|NA|TRBD1
CASSPQRTGVRHEQYF
TGTGCCAGCAGCCCGCAAAGGACAGGGGTCCGTCACGAGCAGTACTTC
>TRBV7-8|TRBJ2-1|NA|TRBD2
CASSPSGGHTNEQFF
TGTGCCAGCAGCCCCAGCGGGGGTCATACGAATGAGCAGTTCTTC
>TRBV5-1|TRBJ1-1|NA|TRBD1
CASSWDSTEAFF
TGCGCCAGCAGTTGGGACAGCACTGAAGCTTTCTTT
>TRBV7-2|TRBJ2-1|NA|NA
CASSLIPLSNEQFF
TGTGCCAGCAGCTTAATCCCCTTGAGCAATGAGCAGTTCTTC